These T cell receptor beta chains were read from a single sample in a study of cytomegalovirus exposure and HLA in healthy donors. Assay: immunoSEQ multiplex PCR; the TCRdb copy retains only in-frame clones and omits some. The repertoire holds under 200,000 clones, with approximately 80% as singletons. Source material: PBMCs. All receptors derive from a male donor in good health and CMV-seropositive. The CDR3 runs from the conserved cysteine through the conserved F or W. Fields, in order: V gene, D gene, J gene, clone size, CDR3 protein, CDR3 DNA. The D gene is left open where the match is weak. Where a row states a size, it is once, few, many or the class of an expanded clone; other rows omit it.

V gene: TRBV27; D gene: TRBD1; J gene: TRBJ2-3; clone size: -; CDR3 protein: CASSRSGQGGGDTQYF; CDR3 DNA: TGTGCCAGCAGTCGCTCCGGACAGGGGGGGGGAGATACGCAGTATTTT
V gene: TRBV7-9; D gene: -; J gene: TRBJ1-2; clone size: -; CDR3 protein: CASSLQSGIGLYGYTF; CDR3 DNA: TGTGCCAGCAGCTTGCAATCCGGGATCGGTCTCTATGGCTACACCTTC
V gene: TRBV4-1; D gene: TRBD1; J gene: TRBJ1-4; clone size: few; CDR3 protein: CASSQVPGQGLGEKLFF; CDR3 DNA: TGCGCCAGCAGCCAAGTACCCGGACAGGGATTGGGCGAAAAACTGTTTTTT
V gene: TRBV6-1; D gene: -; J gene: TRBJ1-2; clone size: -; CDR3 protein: CASSAPGEYGYTF; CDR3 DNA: TGTGCCAGCAGTGCGCCAGGGGAATATGGCTACACCTTC
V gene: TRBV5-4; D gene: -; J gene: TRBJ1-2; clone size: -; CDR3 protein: CASSREWDMDYGYTF; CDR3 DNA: TGTGCCAGCAGCCGTGAGTGGGACATGGACTATGGCTACACCTTC
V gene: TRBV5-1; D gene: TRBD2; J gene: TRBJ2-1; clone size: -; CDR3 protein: CASSWGTRSSSYNEQFF; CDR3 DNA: TGCGCCAGCAGCTGGGGGACTAGGTCGAGCTCCTACAATGAGCAGTTCTTC
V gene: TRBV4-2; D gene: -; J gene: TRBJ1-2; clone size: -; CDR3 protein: CASSPGGMRNGYTF; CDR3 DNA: TGTGCCAGCAGCCCTGGCGGGATGAGAAATGGCTACACCTTC
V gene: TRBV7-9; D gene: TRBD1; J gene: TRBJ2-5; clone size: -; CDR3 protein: CASSGTGQETQYF; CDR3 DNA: TGTGCCAGCAGCGGGACAGGGCAAGAGACCCAGTACTTC
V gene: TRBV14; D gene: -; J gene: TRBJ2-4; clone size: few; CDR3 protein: CASSVALQDIQYF; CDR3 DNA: TGTGCCAGCAGCGTGGCTCTCCAGGACATTCAGTACTTC
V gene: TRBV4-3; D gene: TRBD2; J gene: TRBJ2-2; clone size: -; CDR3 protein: CASSQGSGGVTGELFF; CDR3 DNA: TGCGCCAGCAGCCAGGGCAGCGGGGGGGTCACCGGGGAGCTGTTTTTT
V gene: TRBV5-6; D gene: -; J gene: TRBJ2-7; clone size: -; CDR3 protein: CASSSNPREQYF; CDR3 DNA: TGTGCCAGCAGCTCTAACCCGCGCGAGCAGTACTTC
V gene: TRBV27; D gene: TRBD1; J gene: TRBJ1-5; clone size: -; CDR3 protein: CASSTDRGGDQPQHF; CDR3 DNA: TGTGCCAGCAGCACGGACAGGGGTGGGGATCAGCCCCAGCATTTT
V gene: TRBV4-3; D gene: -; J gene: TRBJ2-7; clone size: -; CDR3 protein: CASSQDLGHTYEQYF; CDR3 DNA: TGCGCCAGCAGCCAAGATCTAGGACATACCTACGAGCAGTACTTC
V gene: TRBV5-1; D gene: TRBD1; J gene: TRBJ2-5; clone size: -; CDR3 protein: CASSLEGTDKETQYF; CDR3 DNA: TGCGCCAGCAGCTTGGAAGGGACAGACAAAGAGACCCAGTACTTC
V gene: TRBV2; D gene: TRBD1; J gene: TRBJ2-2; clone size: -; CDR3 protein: CASSALTGGTGELFF; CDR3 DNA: TGTGCCAGCAGCGCCCTCACAGGGGGCACCGGGGAGCTGTTTTTT
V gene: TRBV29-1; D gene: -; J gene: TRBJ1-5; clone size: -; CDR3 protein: CSVQGGNQPQHF; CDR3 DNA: TGCAGCGTTCAGGGTGGCAATCAGCCCCAGCATTTT
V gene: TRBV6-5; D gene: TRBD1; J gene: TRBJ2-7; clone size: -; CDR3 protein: CASSYSWTGHYEQYF; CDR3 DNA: TGTGCCAGCAGTTACTCGTGGACAGGACACTACGAGCAGTACTTC
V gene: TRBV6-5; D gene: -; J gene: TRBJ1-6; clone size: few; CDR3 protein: CASSPTGLGSPLHF; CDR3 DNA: TGTGCCAGCAGTCCTACTGGGCTTGGTTCACCCCTCCACTTT
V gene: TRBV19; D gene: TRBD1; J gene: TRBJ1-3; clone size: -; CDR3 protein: CASSPLAGTGSGNTIYF; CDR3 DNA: TGTGCCAGTAGCCCTCTCGCCGGGACAGGATCTGGAAACACCATATATTTT
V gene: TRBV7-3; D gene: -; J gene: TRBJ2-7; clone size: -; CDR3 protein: CASSLRGEPTYEQYF; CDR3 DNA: TGTGCCAGCAGCTTACGGGGTGAGCCCACCTACGAGCAGTACTTC
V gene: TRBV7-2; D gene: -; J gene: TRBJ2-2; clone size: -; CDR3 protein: CASSQDGKTGELFF; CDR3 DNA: TGTGCCAGCAGCCAGGACGGGAAGACCGGGGAGCTGTTTTTT
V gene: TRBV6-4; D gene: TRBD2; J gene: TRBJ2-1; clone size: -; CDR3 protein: CASSFTSGYNEQFF; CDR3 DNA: TGTGCCAGCAGTTTTACTAGCGGCTACAATGAGCAGTTCTTC
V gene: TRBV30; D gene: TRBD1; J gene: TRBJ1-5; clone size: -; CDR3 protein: CAWAGTESQPQHF; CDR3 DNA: TGTGCCTGGGCCGGGACAGAATCTCAGCCCCAGCATTTT
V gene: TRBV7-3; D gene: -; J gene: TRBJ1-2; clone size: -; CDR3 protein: CASSPGGVAQNYGYTF; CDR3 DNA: TGTGCCAGCAGCCCCGGCGGGGTGGCGCAAAACTATGGCTACACCTTC
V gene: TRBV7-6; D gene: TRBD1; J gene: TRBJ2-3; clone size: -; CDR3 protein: CASSFRTGQGADTQYF; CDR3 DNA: TGTGCCAGCAGCTTTCGGACAGGGCAGGGGGCAGATACGCAGTATTTT
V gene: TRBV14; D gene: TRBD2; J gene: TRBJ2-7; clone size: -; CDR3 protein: CASSLRLAGLYEQYF; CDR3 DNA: TGTGCCAGCAGCCTCCGGCTAGCGGGCCTCTACGAGCAGTACTTC
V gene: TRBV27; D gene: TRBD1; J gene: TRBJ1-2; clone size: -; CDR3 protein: CASSARDRANYGYTF; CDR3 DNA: TGTGCCAGCAGTGCAAGGGACAGGGCTAACTATGGCTACACCTTC
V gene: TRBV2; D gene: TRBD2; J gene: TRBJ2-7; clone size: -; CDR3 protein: CASSVLAGGAYEQYF; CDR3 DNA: TGTGCCAGCAGTGTACTAGCGGGAGGGGCCTACGAGCAGTACTTC
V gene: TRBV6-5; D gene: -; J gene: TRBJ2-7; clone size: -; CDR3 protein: CASSVGRGHSYEQYF; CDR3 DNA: TGTGCCAGCAGTGTCGGCAGGGGCCATTCCTACGAGCAGTACTTC
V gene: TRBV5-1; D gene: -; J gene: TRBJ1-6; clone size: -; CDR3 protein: CASSLPQGNSPLHF; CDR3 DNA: TGCGCCAGCAGCTTGCCCCAGGGTAATTCACCCCTCCACTTT
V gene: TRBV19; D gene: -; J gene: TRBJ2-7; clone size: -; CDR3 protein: CASRGDIAYEQYF; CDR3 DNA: TGTGCCAGTAGAGGGGACATCGCCTACGAGCAGTACTTC
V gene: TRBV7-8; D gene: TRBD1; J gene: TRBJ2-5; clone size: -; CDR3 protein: CASSFYRGQETQYF; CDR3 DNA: TGTGCCAGCAGCTTCTACAGGGGGCAAGAGACCCAGTACTTC
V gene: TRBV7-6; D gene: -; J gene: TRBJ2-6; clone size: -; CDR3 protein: CASSLGAPSGANVLTF; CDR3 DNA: TGTGCCAGCAGCTTAGGAGCGCCCTCTGGGGCCAACGTCCTGACTTTC
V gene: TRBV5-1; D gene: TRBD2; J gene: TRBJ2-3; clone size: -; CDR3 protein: CASTSLAASTDTQYF; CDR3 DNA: TGCGCCAGCACCTCGCTAGCGGCTAGCACAGATACGCAGTATTTT
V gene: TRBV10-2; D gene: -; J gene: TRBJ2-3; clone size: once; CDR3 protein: CASMGGIDTDTQYF; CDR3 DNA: TGCGCCAGCATGGGCGGGATCGACACAGATACGCAGTATTTT
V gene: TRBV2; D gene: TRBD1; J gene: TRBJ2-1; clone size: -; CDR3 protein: CASSGQGAGNEQFF; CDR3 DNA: TGTGCCAGCAGTGGACAGGGGGCGGGCAATGAGCAGTTCTTC
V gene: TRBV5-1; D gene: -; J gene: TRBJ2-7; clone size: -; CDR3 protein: CASSSGGNEQYF; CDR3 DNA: TGCGCCAGCAGCAGCGGCGGTAACGAGCAGTACTTC
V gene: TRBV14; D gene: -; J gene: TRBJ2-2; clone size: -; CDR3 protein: CASSQDFAGWAYTGELFF; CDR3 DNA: TGTGCCAGCAGCCAAGATTTCGCGGGGTGGGCCTACACCGGGGAGCTGTTTTTT
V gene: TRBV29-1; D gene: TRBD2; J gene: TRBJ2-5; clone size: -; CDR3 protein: CSVREREGRETQYF; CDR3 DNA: TGCAGCGTTCGAGAGCGGGAGGGCCGGGAGACCCAGTACTTC
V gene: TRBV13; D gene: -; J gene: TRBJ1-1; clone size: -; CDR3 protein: CASSLDLGGIRNTEAFF; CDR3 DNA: TGTGCCAGCAGCTTAGATCTCGGGGGAATCCGGAACACTGAAGCTTTCTTT
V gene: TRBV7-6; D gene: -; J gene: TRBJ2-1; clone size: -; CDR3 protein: CASSLGPQQFF; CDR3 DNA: TGTGCCAGCAGCTTAGGGCCCCAGCAGTTCTTC
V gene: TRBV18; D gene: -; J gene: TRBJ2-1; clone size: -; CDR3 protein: CASSGSLGSYNEQFF; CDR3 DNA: TGTGCCAGCTCAGGGTCTCTAGGATCCTACAATGAGCAGTTCTTC
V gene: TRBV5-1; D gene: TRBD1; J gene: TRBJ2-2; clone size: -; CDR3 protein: CASSSDRGTGELFF; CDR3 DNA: TGCGCCAGCAGCTCCGACAGGGGCACCGGGGAGCTGTTTTTT
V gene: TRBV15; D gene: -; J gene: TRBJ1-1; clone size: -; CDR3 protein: CATSRDWAGAFF; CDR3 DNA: TGTGCCACCAGCAGAGATTGGGCTGGGGCTTTCTTT
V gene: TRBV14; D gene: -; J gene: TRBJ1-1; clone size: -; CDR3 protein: CASSRFRAGMNTEAFF; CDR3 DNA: TGTGCCAGCAGCCGATTCAGGGCCGGCATGAACACTGAAGCTTTCTTT